A single sample is the source of the 28 T cell receptor beta chains below, sequenced in a study of blood T cell repertoires in COVID-19. Measured with immunoSEQ multiplex PCR; TCRdb has only the in-frame clones, and not every one. The data contain roughly 340,000 clones, 75% to 90% of them singletons. Sample: PBMCs or T cells enriched from blood (not recorded which). The origin of the receptors is a man in his late teens or twenties who had recovered from COVID-19.

The CDR3 DNA is TGTGCCAGCAGCCAGGCTAGCGGGAGGGATCAAGAGACCCAGTACTTC. Its protein product is CASSQASGRDQETQYF. The chain has TRBV4-2 and TRBJ2-5, with 12 bases identical to TRBD2. Germline V gene data show CDR1 as LGHNA and CDR2 as YNFKEQ. The V segment lost 3 bases and the J segment 2 bases; nucleotides outside the gene matches: 4. The CDR3 consists of 16 residues.

The chain combines TRBV29-1 with TRBJ2-1, with 8 bases lining up with TRBD2. The CDR3 totals 17 residues. CDR1 and CDR2 from the germline V gene are SQVTM and ANQGSEA. The V and J ends lost 2 bases and 3 bases, in that order; junction bases with no gene match: 12. CDR3 nucleotides: TGCAGCGTTGAACTCGAGTTAGCGGGACGAATCTACAATGAGCAGTTCTTC. Amino acid sequence: CSVELELAGRIYNEQFF.

The chain uses TRBV27 and TRBJ2-1; D may be TRBD2 (7 bases). CDR1 and CDR2 (germline): MNHEY, SMNVEV (reference sequence). The CDR3 extends over 14 amino acids. Trimming cost V 6 bases and J 15 bases, with 24 bases left between them. The CDR3 loop is CASSPFGEGGSRFF. CDR3 bases: TGTGCCAGCAGCCCGTTTGGAGAGGGGGGGTCACGGTTCTTC.

V gene TRBV14 combines with J gene TRBJ1-2, with no clear D. The V gene lost 2 bases and the J gene lost 8 bases, with 12 bases spanning the gap. Germline V lookup: CDR1 SGHDN, CDR2 FVKESK. The CDR3 runs to 13 residues. The CDR3 is CASSQIETGGYTF. The CDR3 bases are TGTGCCAGCAGCCAAATAGAGACTGGAGGCTACACCTTC.

The sample holds one count of this clone. The rearrangement links TRBV5-8 to TRBJ1-2, with 9 positions matching TRBD1. CDR1 and CDR2 from the germline V gene are SGHTS and YDEGEE. V lost 5 bases, J lost 4 bases, and 6 bases stayed unmatched. The CDR3 runs 14 residues. CDR3 nucleotides: TGTGCCAGCAGTACGGGACAGGGTCCCTATGGCTACACCTTC. Encoded protein: CASSTGQGPYGYTF.

The gene calls are TRBV5-6 and TRBJ1-2, with D possibly being TRBD1 (5 bases). Germline assignment: CDR1 SGHDT and CDR2 YYEEEE. CDR3 length: 14 amino acids. V lost 4 bases and J lost 6, with 16 bases in between. In nucleotides, the CDR3 is TGTGCCAGCAGCGACCTCGGGGGGAGCCATGGCTACACCTTC. Translating it yields CASSDLGGSHGYTF.

The chain links TRBV5-1 to TRBJ1-1; D possibly corresponds to TRBD1 (5 bases). V gave up 5 bases and J gave up 3 bases, with 11 bases separating them. Germline values: CDR1 SGHRS, CDR2 YFSETQ. The CDR3 consists of 13 residues. The CDR3: CASRSGGYTEAFF. The DNA of the CDR3 is TGCGCCAGCAGAAGCGGGGGATACACTGAAGCTTTCTTT.

This clone was found a few times. The rearrangement links TRBV4-1 to TRBJ1-5; D ambiguous. The CDR3 runs to 15 residues. Germline loops: CDR1 MGHRA, CDR2 YSYEKL. V lost 0 bases and J 4 bases, leaving 10 bases between the germline ends. CDR3 sequence (DNA): TGCGCCAGCAGCCAAGATCGGAGCCTGAATCAGCCCCAGCATTTT. Its protein is CASSQDRSLNQPQHF.

Comments on this clone: At one of its ends the junction is not consistent with the germline gene, which may arise from a read error. This chain uses TRBV18 with TRBJ2-2, with 7 bases that match TRBD1. Germline assignment: CDR1 KGHSH and CDR2 LQKENI. The CDR3 consists of 14 residues. CDR3 sequence reads: CASIGTVNTGKLFF. For the CDR3, the DNA is TGTGCCAGTATCGGGACAGTTAACACCGGGAAGCTGTTTTTT.

The gene calls are TRBV3-1 (or the pseudogene TRBV3-2) and TRBJ2-1; TRBD2 matches 7 bases. With V trimmed by 4 bases and J by 0 bases, 0 bases remained unmatched. The CDR3 is 14 residues long. CDR1 and CDR2 from the germline V gene are LGHDT and YNNKEL (reference sequence). The CDR3 loop reads CASSPSGSYNEQFF. CDR3 coding DNA: TGTGCCAGCAGCCCTAGCGGCTCCTACAATGAGCAGTTCTTC.

The rearrangement links TRBV5-1 to TRBJ2-2; D gene uncertain. CDR1 is SGHRS and CDR2 is YFSETQ in the germline V gene. CDR3 length: 13 amino acids. V lost 2 bases and J lost 5, with 7 bases in between. The CDR3 sequence: CASSFTVTGELFF. CDR3 coding DNA: TGCGCCAGCAGCTTCACGGTTACCGGGGAGCTGTTTTTT.

This chain uses TRBV28 with TRBJ2-7; tentative D call: TRBD2 (5 bases). V dropped 5 bases and J dropped 0 bases, with 8 bases sitting between them. Per the germline V gene, CDR1 is MDHEN and CDR2 is SYDVKM. The CDR3 totals 13 residues. The CDR3 DNA is TGTGCCAGCAGTCCGGGGAGCTCCTACGAGCAGTACTTC. This sequence encodes CASSPGSSYEQYF.

As to this clone: Other DNA sequences of this sample code for an identical CDR3. The rearrangement uses TRBV11-2 and TRBJ1-1; D is unclear. V lost 1 base to trimming and J lost 4 bases, with 7 bases between them. The germline CDR1 and CDR2 sequences are SGHAT and FQNNGV. This CDR3 region has 13 residues. CDR3 sequence: CASSLGQITEAFF. CDR3 in DNA: TGTGCCAGCAGCTTAGGGCAGATCACTGAAGCTTTCTTT.

The chain recombines TRBV27 with TRBJ2-7; 8 bases map to TRBD2. This CDR3 contains 14 residues. Germline V gene sequence: CDR1 MNHEY, CDR2 SMNVEV (reference sequence). The trim removed 10 bases at V and 5 bases at J, leaving 13 bases unmatched. The CDR3 sequence is CATTPWTSSHEQYF. CDR3 bases: TGTGCCACCACCCCGTGGACTAGCTCTCACGAGCAGTACTTC.

The chain has TRBV2 and TRBJ2-5, with 8 bases identical to TRBD1. V was clipped by 7 bases and J by 4 bases; unmatched bases: 11. Germline CDR1 and CDR2: SNHLY and FYNNEI. The CDR3 is 15 residues long. This CDR3 is CASNGVTGEGETQYF. The DNA of the CDR3 is TGTGCCAGCAATGGTGTGACAGGGGAAGGAGAGACCCAGTACTTC.

This rearrangement joins TRBV27 to TRBJ2-1; D is perhaps TRBD2 (6 bases). The ends were cut back, 6 bases at V and 6 bases at J, with 15 bases in the middle. This CDR3 region has 14 residues. Germline CDR1 and CDR2: MNHEY and SMNVEV (reference sequence). The CDR3 is CASRPPGLPNEQFF. The CDR3 coding sequence is TGTGCCAGCAGGCCCCCTGGACTACCCAATGAGCAGTTCTTC.

V gene TRBV7-9 combines with J gene TRBJ1-2, with D hard to call. This CDR3 is built from 14 residues. The V end was cut by 5 bases, the J end by 5 bases, with 15 bases between. Looked up from germline, CDR1 is SEHNR and CDR2 is FQNEAQ (reference sequence). The CDR3, as DNA: TGTGCCAGCAGCCACACAACAGAGGGATATGGCTACACCTTC. Protein product: CASSHTTEGYGYTF.

The rearrangement uses TRBV2 and TRBJ2-1; 8 positions agree with TRBD2. Trimming at V came to 3 bases and at J to 10 bases, leaving 11 bases not matched to a gene. This CDR3 contains 15 residues. The germline V gene encodes CDR1 SNHLY and CDR2 FYNNEI. CDR3 protein: CASSDRAGGWKEQFF. The DNA for the CDR3 is TGTGCCAGCAGTGACCGGGCGGGAGGTTGGAAAGAGCAGTTCTTC. Using reference TRBV2 and TRBJ2-1 for the parts outside the CDR3, the full variable domain is EPEVTQTPSHQVTQMGQEVILRCVPISNHLYFYWYRQILGQKVEFLVSFYNNEISEKSEIFDDQFSVERPDGSNFTLKIRSTKLEDSAMYFCASSDRAGGWKEQFFGPGTRLTVL.

The V gene is TRBV4-1, the J gene TRBJ1-1, with TRBD1 matching over 8 bases. This CDR3 contains 16 residues. V gave up 1 base and J gave up 4 bases; unmatched junction bases: 8. Per the germline V gene, CDR1 is MGHRA and CDR2 is YSYEKL. In nucleotides, the CDR3 is TGCGCCAGCAGCCAAGTGACAGGGGACTATGGCACTGAAGCTTTCTTT. Translating it yields CASSQVTGDYGTEAFF.

This chain uses TRBV10-3 with TRBJ1-3; 7 bases line up with TRBD1. The CDR3 sequence is 16 residues long. The germline V gene has CDR1 ENHRY and CDR2 SYGVKD. J gave up 1 base and V 6 bases, and 9 bases lay outside the gene matches. CDR3 nucleotides: TGTGCCATCAGGATGGGGACAGAGAATTCTGGAAACACCATATATTTT. As protein: CAIRMGTENSGNTIYF.

This rearrangement joins TRBV6-5 to TRBJ1-2; 9 positions match TRBD1. Germline V gives CDR1 MNHEY, CDR2 SVGAGI. The V gene end was trimmed by 8 bases and the J gene end by 4 bases; junction bases not matched to a gene: 5. CDR3 size: 13 residues. Here the CDR3 reads CASGTGGFYGYTF. CDR3 bases: TGTGCCAGCGGTACAGGGGGCTTCTATGGCTACACCTTC.

This sequence joins TRBV30 and TRBJ2-7, with a weak D call TRBD1 (6 bases). Germline V gene data show CDR1 as GTSNPN and CDR2 as SVGIG (reference sequence). Trimming pared 5 bases from V and 2 bases from J, leaving 13 bases between. The CDR3 spans 13 residues. CDR3 region: CAWARGEAYEQYF. CDR3 DNA: TGTGCCTGGGCCAGGGGTGAGGCCTACGAGCAGTACTTC.

The chain couples TRBV5-1 to TRBJ2-3, with 10 bases that match TRBD1. Germline CDR1 reads SGHRS; CDR2 reads YFSETQ. J gave up 3 bases and V 3 bases, and 10 bases lay outside the gene matches. The CDR3 is made up of 17 amino acids. The CDR3 region is CASSSGPGQGRTDTQYF. The CDR3 DNA is TGCGCCAGCAGCTCCGGGCCGGGACAGGGGAGGACAGATACGCAGTATTTT. The variable domain in full, completed from reference TRBV5-1 and TRBJ2-3, reads KAGVTQTPRYLIKTRGQQVTLSCSPISGHRSVSWYQQTPGQGLQFLFEYFSETQRNKGNFPGRFSGRQFSNSRSEMNVSTLELGDSALYLCASSSGPGQGRTDTQYFGPGTRLTVL.

The rearrangement uses TRBV7-2 and TRBJ1-2, with 12 bases that match TRBD1. CDR3 length equals 13 residues. The germline gives CDR1 SGHTA, CDR2 FQGNSA. V lost 3 bases to trimming and J lost 13 bases; unmatched junction nucleotides: 6. The DNA of the CDR3 is TGTGCCAGCAGCTTCGGGACAGGGGGCAAGTCCACCTTC. Amino acids: CASSFGTGGKSTF.

The gene calls are TRBV29-1 and TRBJ2-1, with D possibly being TRBD2 (5 bases). The CDR3 sequence is 13 residues long. Germline CDR1 SQVTM, CDR2 ANQGSEA. V dropped 2 bases and J dropped 4 bases, with 9 bases sitting between them. The CDR3 DNA sequence: TGCAGCGTTGAACGGGAACTATACAATGAGCAGTTCTTC. Protein sequence: CSVERELYNEQFF.

CDR3: CASSTPGTGYPGANVLTF. In DNA, the CDR3 is TGTGCCAGCAGTACCCCCGGGACAGGGTACCCTGGGGCCAACGTCCTGACTTTC. J is TRBJ2-6 and V is TRBV28, with 9 bases matching TRBD1. Germline V gene data show CDR1 as MDHEN and CDR2 as SYDVKM. This CDR3 region has 18 residues. Trimming removed 5 bases from V and 2 bases from J; junction bases left unmatched: 10.

The chain recombines TRBV30 with TRBJ1-1; D gene unclear. Germline values: CDR1 GTSNPN, CDR2 SVGIG (reference sequence). The V gene lost 3 bases and the J gene lost 0 bases, with 8 bases spanning the gap. There are 13 residues in the CDR3. CDR3 nucleotide sequence: TGTGCCTGGAGGCGCCCGTTGAACACTGAAGCTTTCTTT. Encoded protein: CAWRRPLNTEAFF.

J is TRBJ1-1 and V is TRBV9; 7 bases map to TRBD1. There are 14 residues in the CDR3. The V gene's germline CDR1 is SGDLS and CDR2 YYNGEE. Germline trimming cut 3 bases from V and 4 bases from J; bases unmatched to any gene: 6. The CDR3 spells CASSDREGATEAFF. The CDR3 DNA sequence: TGTGCCAGCAGCGATAGAGAGGGGGCCACTGAAGCTTTCTTT.